These T cell receptor beta chains were read from a single sample in a study of PD-L1 blockade in urothelial cancer. The repertoire was sequenced with immunoSEQ multiplex PCR; TCRdb's copy has only in-frame clones and lacks some. The sample lists tens of thousands of clones; more than 75% were seen once. The sample consisted of PBMCs, taken around atezolizumab (anti-PD-L1) treatment. The receptors were sampled from a man in his fifties or sixties with urothelial cancer. CDR3s leave out the opening cysteine and the closing phenylalanine or tryptophan.

>TRBV6-5
ASRSHRSTYEQY
>TRBV7-6
ASSSLTDTQY
>TRBV2
ASSVHRVGAYEQY
>TRBV7-9
ASSLVVQGGETQY
>TRBV6-5
ASSYSFTGVYGYT
>TRBV7-8
ASSLGARGNSPLH
>TRBV2
ASSVGPGDTGELF
>TRBV7-2
ASSLLPGNTGELF
>TRBV6-1
ASSEVVIGDTQY
>TRBV9
ASSSPGGARGYT
>TRBV10-2
ASNGQGYTEAF
>TRBV28
ASTTGGLGTEAF
>TRBV5-1
ASSLLDRAYEQY
>TRBV10-2
ASSESLTQRTQY
>TRBV4-1
ASSTQLNTEAF
>TRBV10-3
AISEVGAGDTQY
>TRBV5-8
ASSLTGTSNQPQH
>TRBV7-6
ASSLVNSLNTEAF
>TRBV27
ASSLSSSLRSYNEQF
>TRBV5-8
ASSPTGYGYT
>TRBV7-8
ASSFRDRWGETQY
>TRBV25-1
ASSPPGTGSEQY
>TRBV20-1
SAPRGEKLF
>TRBV30
AWSVSGSLSNYGYT